This T cell receptor (beta chain) was recovered during a study of T cells in Graves' hyperthyroidism and ophthalmopathy. RNA transcripts gave rise to amplified TCR beta CDR3 regions. The HTBI primer set was used in a first-round RT-PCR of the TCR CDR3. TCRdb passed the multiplex PCR reads through MiXCR, listing each CDR3 protein once. The sample includes around 500,000 distinct CDR3 sequences, 16% of them seen just once. CDR1 is SGHRS and CDR2 is YFSETQ in the germline V gene. This CDR3 comprises 15 residues. Trimming left V 3 bases short and J 1 base short, with 10 bases between. The table lists this clonotype with a few counts. Its antigen is currently unknown. Study results and caveats: The model foresaw ophthalmopathy a median about 6.1 months prior to onset. Appearing also in blood were most of the thyroid clonotypes expanded above 0.001.

Any patient presenting with uncontrolled infection, other autoimmune disease, pregnancy or lactation was left out. Diagnosing involved the use of clinical symptoms, serum thyroxine and TRAb, thyroid ultrasound and orbital computed tomography. The receptor was derived from a woman aged 30 to 39 with Graves' ophthalmopathy. V is TRBV5-1 and J is TRBJ2-2, with a possible D match to TRBD2 (6 bases). The material sequenced was blood. CDR3 DNA sequence: TGCGCCAGCAGCTCGGGACTGGGGAACACCGGGGAGCTGTTTTTT. This sequence encodes CASSSGLGNTGELFF.